This T cell receptor beta chain was captured in a study of cytomegalovirus exposure and HLA in healthy donors. Study overall: A prior analysis found about 120 million unique TCR beta sequences from some 190 million T cells. Overall study findings and caveats: The sole available immune exposure information was CMV serostatus. Cytomegalovirus association was listed for 150 or so TCR beta chains.

Comments on this clone: Its antigen is unidentified.

The PCR ran on 60 Vbeta and 13 Jbeta primers. Repertoires were generated with immunoSEQ multiplex PCR, while TCRdb's copy carries only in-frame clones and drops some. The data show roughly 130,000 clones, roughly 62% seen once. V lost 2 bases, J lost 4 bases, and 6 bases stayed unmatched. Per germline, CDR1 SGDLS and CDR2 YYNGEE. There are 16 residues in the CDR3. The receptor was derived from a male donor in good health and CMV-seronegative. The sequencing sample was made of PBMCs. V and J are TRBV9 and TRBJ2-2; 9 bases match TRBD2. The CDR3 loop is CASSVSSGVLTGELFF. As DNA, the CDR3 is TGTGCCAGCAGCGTCTCTAGCGGGGTCCTCACCGGGGAGCTGTTTTTT.